This T cell receptor beta chain was obtained from a study of cytomegalovirus exposure and HLA in healthy donors. Remarks on this clone: As yet, its antigen is unknown.

Germline CDR1 MNHEY, CDR2 SVGAGI. Trimming left V 4 bases short and J 2 bases short, with 17 bases between. This CDR3 is built from 16 residues. The repertoire was sequenced with immunoSEQ multiplex PCR; TCRdb's copy has only in-frame clones and lacks some. The table includes under 400,000 clones, 75% to 90% detected once. Findings and limits, study-wide: That first-cohort TCR clusters tended to co-occur in the roughly 120 validation repertoires was found in a later analysis.

This TCR was recovered from a woman aged 18-29 years in good health and CMV-seronegative. The specimen was PBMCs. V gene TRBV6-5 combines with J gene TRBJ1-1, with D perhaps TRBD1 (6 bases). CDR3 residues: CASSFDRSLANTEAFF. DNA of the CDR3: TGTGCCAGCAGTTTTGACAGGTCCCTGGCCAACACTGAAGCTTTCTTT.